This T cell receptor beta chain was sequenced in a study of blood T cells in healthy people across ages. The V segment lost 11 bases and the J segment 6 bases; nucleotides outside the gene matches: 9. CDR1 and CDR2 (germline): ENHRY, SYGVKD. This CDR3 contains 12 residues. A second PCR of 7 to 11 cycles used a sample-barcoded 5' primer and a J-beta primer mix. TCRdb independently ran MiXCR on the 5' RACE reads; one entry per CDR3 protein. This table has over a million distinct CDR3 sequences, around 40% appearing once. V usage is TRBV10-3 and J usage is TRBJ1-1; 7 nucleotides agree with TRBD1. This receptor was obtained from a woman aged 18-29 years in good health. The sample comprised blood. CDR3 coding DNA: TGTGCCGGCCAGGGAGGGACAGCTGAAGCTTTCTTT. Its protein product is CAGQGGTAEAFF.